Listed below are T cell receptor beta chains from one sample, sequenced in a study of T cell changes during pregnancy in multiple sclerosis. The assay was immunoSEQ multiplex PCR, and TCRdb's table has in-frame clones only and misses some. The sample lists some 36,000 clones; about nine tenths were seen once. Sequences were derived from peripheral blood, sampled in the second trimester of pregnancy. The receptors here all came from a female donor in good health, enrolled as a control in a pregnancy study. CDR3s leave out the opening cysteine and the closing phenylalanine or tryptophan.

ASSLRGGSSTDTQY,TRBV28,TRBJ2-3
ASSAPGRGKGGYT,TRBV6-5,TRBJ1-2
ASSPPGTRVYEQY,TRBV28,TRBJ2-7
ASSLASQITEAF,TRBV7-9,TRBJ1-1
ASSKGQDSNQPQH,TRBV4-2,TRBJ1-5
ASSLSRGGSNQPQH,TRBV7-2,TRBJ1-5
ASSGISGGADTQY,TRBV6-1,TRBJ2-3
ASSVGQGPTGNSPLH,TRBV9,TRBJ1-6
ASKDRDHAYNEQF,TRBV7-2,TRBJ2-1
ASSYPGTAGEQF,TRBV7-9,TRBJ2-1
ASSEQGATEAF,TRBV19,TRBJ1-1
ASSEETGNTGELF,TRBV6-1,TRBJ2-2